What follows are 4 T cell receptor beta chains derived from one specimen sequenced in a study of T cell changes during pregnancy in multiple sclerosis. Assay used: immunoSEQ multiplex PCR; TCRdb lists only in-frame clones, some missing. The table lists approximately 66,000 clones, more than 85% of them singletons. The sample in question was CD8+ T cells from peripheral blood mononuclear cells, obtained before pregnancy. The receptor set was obtained from a female donor with multiple sclerosis, enrolled in a pregnancy study.

In this sample, this clone turned up once. The chain carries TRBV6-6 and TRBJ1-6, with D possibly TRBD1 on 6 matching bases. The ends were cut back, 8 bases at V and 5 bases at J, with 13 bases in the middle. The CDR3 length is 14 residues. CDR1 and CDR2 from the germline V gene are MNHNY and SVGAGI (reference sequence). The CDR3 DNA sequence: TGTGCCAGCGGCCGGGACACCAATAATTCACCCCTCCACTTT. This encodes CASGRDTNNSPLHF.

The J gene is TRBJ2-5, the V gene TRBV9; 8 bases align to TRBD2. Unmatched junction bases numbered 8, after V lost 2 bases and J lost 5 bases. The CDR3 is 15 residues long. Germline values: CDR1 SGDLS, CDR2 YYNGEE. The CDR3 loop is CASSVFSGGGETQYF. CDR3 sequence (DNA): TGTGCCAGCAGCGTGTTCAGCGGGGGTGGTGAGACCCAGTACTTC.

The chain links TRBV27 to TRBJ2-7, with 7 positions matching TRBD2. CDR1 and CDR2 (germline): MNHEY, SMNVEV (reference sequence). The CDR3 is 14 amino acids. Trimming cost V 4 bases and J 6 bases; bases outside gene matches: 9. In nucleotides, the CDR3 is TGTGCCAGCAGTTACGCGGGGGAGCAGAGCGAGCAGTACTTC. Translation: CASSYAGEQSEQYF.

The chain has TRBV5-1 and TRBJ1-1; perhaps TRBD1 as D (6 bases). The V and J ends lost 4 bases and 8 bases respectively, with 9 bases between them. Per the germline V gene, CDR1 is SGHRS and CDR2 is YFSETQ. The CDR3 is 11 residues long. CDR3 coding DNA: TGCGCCAGCAGCCAGCAGGGGGAAGCTTTCTTT. This sequence encodes CASSQQGEAFF.